The 20 T cell receptor beta chains given below trace back to one sample, sequenced in a study of cytomegalovirus exposure and HLA in healthy donors. Amplification used 60 Vbeta primers and 13 Jbeta primers. Produced via immunoSEQ multiplex PCR; TCRdb's table is partial and in-frame only. Its table lists about 77,000 clones. The material sequenced was PBMCs. The receptors shown here come from a middle-aged man in good health and CMV-seropositive.

V gene TRBV10-3 combines with J gene TRBJ2-3; 8 nucleotides align to TRBD2. Germline CDR1 and CDR2: ENHRY and SYGVKD. With V trimmed by 2 bases and J by 11 bases, 12 bases remained unmatched. CDR3 length: 15 residues. CDR3 bases: TGTGCCATCAGTGAGGCGGGGGAGCTAGCGGGCTGGCAGTATTTT. Translating gives CAISEAGELAGWQYF.

This chain links TRBV5-1 with TRBJ2-5; tentatively, D is TRBD1 (6 bases). The CDR3 loop spans 15 amino acids. CDR1 SGHRS and CDR2 YFSETQ come from the germline V gene. V lost 0 bases, J lost 1 base, and 10 bases lay in between. This CDR3 reads CASSLVRQVQETQYF. CDR3 coding DNA: TGCGCCAGCAGCTTGGTTCGACAGGTCCAAGAGACCCAGTACTTC.

The chain recombines TRBV19 with TRBJ1-1; 7 bases align to TRBD1. V shed 7 bases and J 8 bases; nucleotides not matched to a gene: 10. In germline, CDR1 is LNHDA, CDR2 SQIVND (reference sequence). CDR3 size: 13 residues. The CDR3 nucleotides are TGTGCCAGTATTGACAGGGAAGAGCTAGAAGCTTTCTTT. It translates to CASIDREELEAFF.

The chain joins TRBV6-5 to TRBJ1-2; D is uncertain. V lost 6 bases and J 4 bases, leaving 12 bases between the germline ends. In germline, CDR1 is MNHEY, CDR2 SVGAGI. The CDR3 totals 13 residues. For the CDR3, the DNA is TGTGCCAGCAGCCCTGAGGGAGTCTATGGCTACACCTTC. Encoded protein: CASSPEGVYGYTF.

J is TRBJ2-7 and V is TRBV5-6; perhaps TRBD1 as D (5 bases). V lost 4 bases and J 4 bases, leaving 24 bases between the germline ends. Per germline, CDR1 SGHDT and CDR2 YYEEEE. The CDR3 sequence is 17 residues long. Here the CDR3 reads CASSRDFVAGITYEQYV. Written as DNA, the CDR3 is TGTGCCAGCAGCAGAGATTTTGTGGCAGGGATTACGTACGAGCAGTACGTC.

This chain connects TRBV10-3 to TRBJ1-1; D call uncertain. Germline V lookup: CDR1 ENHRY, CDR2 SYGVKD. V shed 10 bases and J shed 1 base, with 10 bases lying between them. This CDR3 contains 12 residues. For the CDR3, the DNA is TGTGCCACTAAAGGAGGGAACACTGAAGCTTTCTTT. Translated, it gives CATKGGNTEAFF.

CDR3 residues: CATGQGRTSGANVLTF. Here the CDR3 DNA reads TGTGCCACTGGACAGGGAAGAACCTCTGGGGCCAACGTCCTGACTTTC. The chain uses TRBV19 and TRBJ2-6, with 8 bases identical to TRBD1. V gave up 10 bases and J gave up 0 bases; unmatched junction bases: 8. This CDR3 is built from 16 residues. In germline, CDR1 is LNHDA, CDR2 SQIVND (reference sequence).

J is TRBJ2-1 and V is TRBV15; 12 nucleotides match TRBD2. The ends lost 1 base at V and 5 bases at J; junction bases unmatched: 3. Germline V gives CDR1 LNHNV, CDR2 YYDKDF (reference sequence). The length of the CDR3 is 16 residues. The CDR3 region has the DNA TGTGCCACCAGCAGAGTCCTAGCGGGGGGGAACAATGAGCAGTTCTTC. Protein sequence: CATSRVLAGGNNEQFF.

The J gene is TRBJ2-2, the V gene TRBV9; TRBD2 might be the D (6 bases). The V end lost 3 bases, the J end lost 6 bases, and 9 bases lay between the germline ends. The CDR3 is made up of 13 amino acids. Germline CDR1 reads SGDLS; CDR2 reads YYNGEE. CDR3 loop: CASSGSGAGELFF. CDR3 nucleotides: TGTGCCAGCAGCGGCTCGGGGGCCGGGGAGCTGTTTTTT.

The chain has TRBV19 and TRBJ2-1; the match to TRBD2 covers 9 bases. V lost 8 bases, J lost 7 bases, and 9 bases stayed unmatched. The CDR3 runs to 14 residues. Germline-derived CDR1 and CDR2 are LNHDA and SQIVND (reference sequence). The CDR3 DNA follows: TGTGCCAGTTCCGGGACTAGCCGCCTGAATGAGCAGTTCTTC. Translating it yields CASSGTSRLNEQFF.

The genes are TRBV6-5 and TRBJ1-5; perhaps TRBD1 as D (6 bases). CDR1 and CDR2 from the germline V gene are MNHEY and SVGAGI. The CDR3 extends over 13 amino acids. V lost 6 bases, J lost 5 bases, and 11 bases lay in between. The CDR3 here is CASSATGDQPQHF. The CDR3 nucleotides read TGTGCCAGCAGCGCGACAGGCGATCAGCCCCAGCATTTT.

The rearrangement joins TRBV21-1 to TRBJ1-2; the table's D gene call, TRBD1, was not cross checked with the DNA. TRBV21-1 is deemed a pseudogene. The CDR3 has 14 amino acids. CDR3 nucleotide sequence: TGTGCCAGCAGTGGAACAGGGGGCGACTATGGCTACACCTTC. Translated: CASSGTGGDYGYTF.

The rearrangement joins TRBV5-3 to TRBJ2-7; 11 nucleotides align to TRBD1. TRBV5-3 is filed as an ORF, its function uncertain. This CDR3 is built from 16 residues. V dropped 5 bases and J dropped 0; count of bases not matched to a gene: 7. CDR3 sequence reads: CARSFPGTGGSYEQYV. CDR3 DNA: TGTGCCAGAAGTTTCCCCGGGACAGGGGGCTCCTACGAGCAGTACGTC.

This chain connects TRBV29-1 to TRBJ2-7; TRBD1 is a possible D gene (5 bases). The germline CDR1 and CDR2 sequences are SQVTM and ANQGSEA. This CDR3 is 11 amino acids long. Deletions cut 4 bases from V and 5 bases from J, with 9 bases between. The CDR3 DNA reads as TGCAGCGTTGTTAAGGGGAACGAGCAGTACGTC. This gives the protein CSVVKGNEQYV.

The chain carries TRBV14 and TRBJ2-3, with D maybe TRBD2 (6 bases). Trimming took off 5 bases at V and 0 bases at J, with 27 bases between the two ends. This CDR3 contains 20 residues. CDR1 and CDR2 (germline): SGHDN, FVKESK. CDR3 sequence (DNA): TGTGCCAGCAGCTCTATCTTGGACTATAGCCCAAAACCAAGCACAGATACGCAGTATTTT. It translates to CASSSILDYSPKPSTDTQYF.

The chain couples TRBV6-1 to TRBJ1-1, with 9 bases that match TRBD1. The V gene end was trimmed by 0 bases and the J gene end by 11 bases; junction bases not matched to a gene: 7. The CDR3 runs to 14 residues. The germline V gene has CDR1 MNHNS and CDR2 SASEGT. The CDR3 spells CASSEAQGQGRAFF. The CDR3 DNA reads as TGTGCCAGCAGTGAAGCGCAAGGACAGGGGAGGGCTTTCTTT.

The chain employs TRBV18 and TRBJ2-7, with D possibly matching TRBD2 (5 bases). V shed 6 bases and J shed 1 base, with 16 bases lying between them. The CDR3 totals 15 residues. The V gene's germline CDR1 is KGHSH and CDR2 LQKENI. In nucleotides, the CDR3 is TGTGCCAGCTCTTCGGAGGCAGACGTTTCCTACGAGCAGTACTTC. It translates to CASSSEADVSYEQYF.

V and J are TRBV7-9 and TRBJ1-5; perhaps TRBD1 as D (6 bases). Trimming shortened V by 0 bases and J by 0 bases, and 15 bases separated the two germline ends. The CDR3 has 18 residues. From germline, CDR1 is SEHNR and CDR2 FQNEAQ (reference sequence). Here the CDR3 reads CASSLARAGAVSNQPQHF. The CDR3 bases are TGTGCCAGCAGCTTAGCGCGGGCAGGGGCCGTTAGCAATCAGCCCCAGCATTTT.

The CDR3 DNA is TGTGCCAGCAGTTACTCAATCCTTCGGCAGGGCCCCACAGATACGCAGTATTTT. It codes for CASSYSILRQGPTDTQYF. This chain links TRBV6-7 with TRBJ2-3; the D gene is possibly TRBD1 (5 bases). TRBV6-7 is an ORF for which the function is uncertain. Trimming stripped 0 bases from V and 2 bases from J, with 18 bases between. This CDR3 spans 18 amino acids.

As regards this clone: This same CDR3 is encoded by further DNA sequences in the sample. The rearrangement uses TRBV5-1 and TRBJ1-3; D unclear. Trimming removed 4 bases from V and 7 bases from J, with 21 bases in between. The V gene's germline CDR1 is SGHRS and CDR2 YFSETQ. The length of the CDR3 is 16 residues. The CDR3 here is CASSPLVGPWENTIYF. DNA of the CDR3: TGCGCCAGCAGCCCTTTGGTTGGGCCCTGGGAGAACACCATATATTTT.